One and the same sample provided the 15 T cell receptor beta chains below, sequenced in a study of T cells in Graves' hyperthyroidism and ophthalmopathy. TCR beta CDR3 region amplification was performed from RNA transcripts. Initially, a first-round RT-PCR of the TCR CDR3 employed the HTBI primer set. Each CDR3 protein is one row after TCRdb ran MiXCR on the multiplex PCR reads. In the table there are hundreds of thousands of distinct CDR3 sequences, 14% of which are singletons. Sample: blood. These receptors all stem from a young woman with Graves' hyperthyroidism.

The V and J genes are TRBV28 and TRBJ2-6; TRBD2 aligns across 7 bases. Germline V gives CDR1 MDHEN, CDR2 SYDVKM. The CDR3 consists of 18 residues. With V trimmed by 6 bases and J by 4 bases, 15 bases remained unmatched. The CDR3 is CASRTLKGLGGGANVLTF. CDR3 DNA sequence: TGTGCCAGCAGGACCCTAAAGGGGTTGGGAGGGGGGGCCAACGTCCTGACTTTC. Full variable domain (rest looked up from reference TRBV28 and TRBJ2-6): DVKVTQSSRYLVKRTGEKVFLECVQDMDHENMFWYRQDPGLGLRLIYFSYDVKMKEKGDIPEGYSVSREKKERFSLILESASTNQTSMYLCASRTLKGLGGGANVLTFGAGSRLTVL.

The gene calls are TRBV20-1 and TRBJ1-1, with 7 bases aligning to TRBD1. Unmatched junction bases numbered 9, after V lost 3 bases and J lost 5 bases. CDR3 length: 14 amino acids. Looked up from germline, CDR1 is DFQATT and CDR2 is SNEGSKA (reference sequence). The CDR3 bases are TGCAGTGCTAGCCTCGGGGACAGTACGACTGAAGCTTTCTTT. It yields the protein CSASLGDSTTEAFF.

This chain links TRBV5-8 with TRBJ2-7; perhaps TRBD2 as D (6 bases). Germline CDR1 is SGHTS and CDR2 is YDEGEE. Deletions cut 0 bases from V and 0 bases from J, with 19 bases between. This CDR3 spans 18 amino acids. The CDR3 loop reads CASSLELFGGGSSYEQYF. In nucleotides, the CDR3 is TGTGCCAGCAGCTTGGAATTGTTCGGTGGGGGGAGCTCCTACGAGCAGTACTTC.

This clonotype was seen ten or more times. The chain links TRBV6-1 to TRBJ2-1, with 8 bases identical to TRBD2. Germline V gene lookup returns CDR1 MNHNS and CDR2 SASEGT. This CDR3 has 16 amino acids. The V gene end was trimmed by 5 bases and the J gene end by 8 bases; junction bases not matched to a gene: 14. DNA of the CDR3: TGTGCCAGCAGTTACAACCCGGGAGGGCCCTCCCATGAGCAGTTCTTC. Amino acid sequence: CASSYNPGGPSHEQFF.

This clonotype has just a few counts. The chain has TRBV7-8 and TRBJ1-5; the D is unclear. The CDR3 loop spans 15 amino acids. Germline V CDR1 and CDR2: SGHVS, FQNEAQ. V lost 2 bases and J lost 1, with 9 bases in between. CDR3 in amino acids: CASSLRPGSNQPQHF. Here the CDR3 DNA reads TGTGCCAGCAGCTTAAGGCCGGGGAGCAATCAGCCCCAGCATTTT. Combining the CDR3 with reference TRBV7-8 and TRBJ1-5 gives the whole variable domain GAGVSQSPRYKVAKRGQDVALRCDPISGHVSLFWYQQALGQGPEFLTYFQNEAQLDKSGLPSDRFFAERPEGSVSTLKIQRTQQEDSAVYLCASSLRPGSNQPQHFGDGTRLSIL.

The J gene is TRBJ1-1, the V gene TRBV7-9; D may be TRBD1 (5 bases). Germline V gene lookup returns CDR1 SEHNR and CDR2 FQNEAQ (reference sequence). V was trimmed by 5 bases and J by 4 bases, leaving 14 bases between them. This CDR3 is 14 amino acids long. CDR3 in amino acids: CASSPPRVGTEAFF. DNA for the CDR3: TGTGCCAGCAGCCCGCCCAGGGTGGGCACTGAAGCTTTCTTT.

The gene calls are TRBV29-1 and TRBJ1-1; TRBD1 matches at 9 bases. V shed 6 bases, J shed 0 bases, and the junction held 11 bases outside the gene matches. The CDR3 runs 16 residues. Germline CDR1 is SQVTM and CDR2 is ANQGSEA. CDR3 residues: CSVGDPGQGMNTEAFF. CDR3 coding DNA: TGCAGCGTGGGTGATCCGGGACAGGGTATGAACACTGAAGCTTTCTTT.

The sample holds a few counts of this clonotype. This rearrangement joins TRBV2 to TRBJ2-3, with TRBD1 matching 7 bases. From germline, CDR1 is SNHLY and CDR2 FYNNEI. The CDR3 has 15 residues. Trimming cost V 5 bases and J 4 bases; bases outside gene matches: 9. This CDR3 reads CASSLGDRDADTQYF. The CDR3 DNA sequence: TGTGCCAGCAGTTTGGGAGACAGGGATGCAGATACGCAGTATTTT.

The V call is TRBV5-5, the J call TRBJ1-5; possible D gene TRBD1, 5 bases. This CDR3 has 18 residues. Between the trimmed V and J ends, which lost 4 bases and 1 base, there was a span of 21 bases. In germline, CDR1 is SGHKS, CDR2 YYEKEE (reference sequence). In DNA, the CDR3 is TGTGCCAGCAGCCCGGTGAGGGGAACAGTCTTCAGCAATCAGCCCCAGCATTTT. Amino acids: CASSPVRGTVFSNQPQHF.

This clonotype was detected ten times or more. This sequence joins TRBV2 and TRBJ1-5, with 9 nucleotides matching TRBD1. The CDR3 runs 15 residues. Germline V CDR1 and CDR2: SNHLY, FYNNEI. J was trimmed by 4 bases and V by 4 bases; bases with no gene match: 5. The CDR3 DNA follows: TGTGCCAGCAGTGGATCGGGACAGGGAAATCAGCCCCAGCATTTT. Translated, it gives CASSGSGQGNQPQHF.

This clonotype was found many times. The chain uses TRBV7-2 and TRBJ2-7, with 7 nucleotides matching TRBD2. With V trimmed by 5 bases and J by 6 bases, 13 bases remained unmatched. This CDR3 contains 15 residues. Germline V gives CDR1 SGHTA, CDR2 FQGNSA. The CDR3 DNA sequence: TGTGCCAGCAGCCCGCGGGGGAACCCCCCAAGCGAGCAGTACTTC. Translated, it gives CASSPRGNPPSEQYF.

In this sample, this clonotype turned up many times. The chain couples TRBV18 to TRBJ2-7; D unclear. Germline V gene sequence: CDR1 KGHSH, CDR2 LQKENI. The CDR3 has 16 amino acids. Trimming stripped 1 base from V and 2 bases from J, with 15 bases between. CDR3 amino acids: CASSPLGRIGPYEQYF. The CDR3 nucleotides read TGTGCCAGCTCACCACTGGGCAGGATTGGCCCCTACGAGCAGTACTTC.

The chain joins TRBV27 to TRBJ2-3; D gene ambiguous. This CDR3 contains 13 residues. Germline CDR1 and CDR2: MNHEY and SMNVEV (reference sequence). Trimming took 6 bases from V and 4 from J, leaving 11 bases between them. The CDR3 DNA sequence: TGTGCCAGCAGCCTAAGGTGGGCAGATACGCAGTATTTT. This encodes CASSLRWADTQYF.

The J gene is TRBJ2-3, the V gene TRBV6-2 or TRBV6-3, with D perhaps TRBD2 (6 bases). This CDR3 is built from 15 residues. Trimming cost V 6 bases and J 2 bases, with 15 bases left between them. Germline CDR1 is MNHEY and CDR2 is SVGEGT. In DNA form, the CDR3 reads TGTGCCAGCAGCCCGAAGGAGGGGTTCACAGATACGCAGTATTTT. Its protein is CASSPKEGFTDTQYF.

This clonotype was observed a few times. The V call is TRBV24-1, the J call TRBJ2-3; 9 nucleotides align to TRBD2. From germline, CDR1 is KGHDR and CDR2 SFDVKD. There are 17 residues in the CDR3. Trimming at V came to 0 bases and at J to 6 bases, leaving 9 bases not matched to a gene. The CDR3 nucleotides are TGTGCCACCAGTGATTTGTTCCAGCGGGAGGCCCAGGATACGCAGTATTTT. Amino acids: CATSDLFQREAQDTQYF.